The rows below give T cell receptor beta chains drawn from one sample of a study of hypomethylating agent response in myelodysplastic syndrome. Data came from immunoSEQ multiplex PCR; TCRdb stores just in-frame clones and leaves some out. The sample lists more than 9,000 clones; approximately 83% were seen once. The sample here was bone marrow, taken before or after starting hypomethylating agent treatment for myelodysplastic syndrome (not recorded which). The receptors shown here come from a human donor with myelodysplastic syndrome. Both conserved end residues are part of each CDR3. D genes are given only for firm matches. Size tells how often a clone was seen (once, few, many) or the class of an expanded clone, and some rows leave it out.

TRBV15	NA	TRBJ1-1	once	CATSRDPGRTEAFF	TGTGCCACCAGCAGAGATCCGGGGAGAACTGAAGCTTTCTTT
TRBV11-2	TRBD2	TRBJ2-1	NA	CASSLGGLAGGEQFF	TGTGCCAGCAGCTTAGGGGGACTAGCGGGAGGGGAGCAGTTCTTC
TRBV5-1	NA	TRBJ2-1	NA	CASSLARPGDINEQFF	TGCGCCAGCAGCTTGGCCCGGCCAGGGGACATCAATGAGCAGTTCTTC
TRBV5-6	NA	TRBJ1-6	NA	CASSPHGGSADSPLHF	TGTGCCAGCAGCCCACACGGAGGCAGCGCGGATTCACCCCTCCACTTT
TRBV7-2	TRBD2	TRBJ2-5	NA	CASSFRGGETQYF	TGTGCCAGCAGCTTCCGCGGGGGAGAGACCCAGTACTTC
TRBV27	NA	TRBJ2-3	NA	CASGTFSTDTQYF	TGTGCCAGCGGGACCTTTAGCACAGATACGCAGTATTTT
TRBV7-6	NA	TRBJ2-7	NA	CASSLGGTGEQYF	TGTGCCAGCAGCTTAGGAGGTACGGGGGAGCAGTACTTC
TRBV6-6	NA	TRBJ1-3	NA	CASTLGGGLRGNTIYF	TGTGCCAGCACCTTGGGTGGGGGGTTAAGAGGAAACACCATATATTTT
TRBV5-4	NA	TRBJ2-3	NA	CASSFGAPDTQYF	TGTGCCAGCAGCTTCGGAGCTCCCGATACGCAGTATTTT
TRBV28	TRBD2	TRBJ2-3	NA	CASSIPGLAATDTQYF	TGTGCCAGCAGCATCCCGGGACTAGCGGCCACAGATACGCAGTATTTT
TRBV2	NA	TRBJ2-3	NA	CATTSGGTDTQYF	TGTGCCACGACTTCAGGGGGCACAGATACGCAGTATTTT